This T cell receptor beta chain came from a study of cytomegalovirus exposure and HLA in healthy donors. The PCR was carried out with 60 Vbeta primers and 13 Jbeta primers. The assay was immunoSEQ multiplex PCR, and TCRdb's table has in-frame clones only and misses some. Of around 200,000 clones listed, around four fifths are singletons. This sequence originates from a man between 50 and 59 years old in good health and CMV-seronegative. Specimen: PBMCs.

CDR3 nucleotide sequence: TGCAGCGCCCAGGAATTGGCAGATACGCAGTATTTT. Translation: CSAQELADTQYF. The J gene is TRBJ2-3, the V gene TRBV29-1; D gene ambiguous. The ends were cut back, 7 bases at V and 4 bases at J, with 12 bases in the middle. The CDR3 is made up of 12 amino acids. CDR1 and CDR2 from the germline V gene are SQVTM and ANQGSEA.